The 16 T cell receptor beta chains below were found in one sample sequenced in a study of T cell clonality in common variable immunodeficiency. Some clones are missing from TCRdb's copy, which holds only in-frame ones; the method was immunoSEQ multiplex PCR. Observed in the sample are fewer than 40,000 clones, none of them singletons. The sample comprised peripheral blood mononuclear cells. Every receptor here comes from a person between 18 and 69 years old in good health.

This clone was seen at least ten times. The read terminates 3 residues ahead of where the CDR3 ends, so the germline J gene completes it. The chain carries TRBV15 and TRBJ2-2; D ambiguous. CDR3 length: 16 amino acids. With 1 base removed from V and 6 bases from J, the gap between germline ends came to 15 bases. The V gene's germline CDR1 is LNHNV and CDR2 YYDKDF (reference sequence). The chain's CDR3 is CATSRVGLSEAGELFF. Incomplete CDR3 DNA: TGTGCCACCAGCAGAGTAGGTCTCAGCGAAGCCGGGGAG.

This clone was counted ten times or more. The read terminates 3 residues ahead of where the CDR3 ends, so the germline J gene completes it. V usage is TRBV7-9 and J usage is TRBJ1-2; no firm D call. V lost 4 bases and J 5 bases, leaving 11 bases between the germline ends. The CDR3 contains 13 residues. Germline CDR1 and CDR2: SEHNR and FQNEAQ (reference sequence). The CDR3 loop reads CASSSSWPYGYTF. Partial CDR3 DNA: TGTGCCAGCAGCTCCTCCTGGCCATATGGC.

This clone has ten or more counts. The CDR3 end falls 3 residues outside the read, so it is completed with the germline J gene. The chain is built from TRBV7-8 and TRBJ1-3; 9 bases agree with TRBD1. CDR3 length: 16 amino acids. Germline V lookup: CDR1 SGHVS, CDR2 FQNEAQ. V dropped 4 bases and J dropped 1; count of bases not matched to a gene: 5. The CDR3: CASSWDRVPSGNTIYF. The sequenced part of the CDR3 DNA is TGTGCCAGCAGCTGGGACAGGGTGCCGTCTGGAAACACC.

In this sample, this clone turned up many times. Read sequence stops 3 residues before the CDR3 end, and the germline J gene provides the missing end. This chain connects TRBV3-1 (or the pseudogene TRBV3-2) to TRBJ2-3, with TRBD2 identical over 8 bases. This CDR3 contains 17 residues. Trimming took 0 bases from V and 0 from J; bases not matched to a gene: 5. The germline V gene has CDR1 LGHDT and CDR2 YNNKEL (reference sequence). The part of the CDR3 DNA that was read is TGTGCCAGCAGCCAAGAGGTAGCGGGATCGAGCACAGATACG. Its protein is CASSQEVAGSSTDT. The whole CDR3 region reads CASSQEVAGSSTDTQYF.

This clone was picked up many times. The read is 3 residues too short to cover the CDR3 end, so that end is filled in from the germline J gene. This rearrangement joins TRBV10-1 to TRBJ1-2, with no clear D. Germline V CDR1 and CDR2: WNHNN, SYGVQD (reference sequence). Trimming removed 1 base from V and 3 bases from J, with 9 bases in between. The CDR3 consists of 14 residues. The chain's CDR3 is CASSELGGDYGYTF. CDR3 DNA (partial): TGCGCCAGCAGTGAGTTGGGCGGGGACTATGGC.

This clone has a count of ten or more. The CDR3 sequence: CASSPRREETQYF. The sequenced part of the CDR3 DNA is TGTGCCAGCAGTCCGCGCCGAGAAGAGACG. The chain links TRBV2 to TRBJ2-3; no definite D call. With the read ending 3 residues before the CDR3 end, the germline J gene is used to fill in that end. The germline CDR1 and CDR2 sequences are SNHLY and FYNNEI. This CDR3 comprises 13 residues. Filled out from reference TRBV2 and TRBJ2-3, the complete variable domain reads EPEVTQTPSHQVTQMGQEVILRCVPISNHLYFYWYRQILGQKVEFLVSFYNNEISEKSEIFDDQFSVERPDGSNFTLKIRSTKLEDSAMYFCASSPRREETQYFGPGTRLTVL.

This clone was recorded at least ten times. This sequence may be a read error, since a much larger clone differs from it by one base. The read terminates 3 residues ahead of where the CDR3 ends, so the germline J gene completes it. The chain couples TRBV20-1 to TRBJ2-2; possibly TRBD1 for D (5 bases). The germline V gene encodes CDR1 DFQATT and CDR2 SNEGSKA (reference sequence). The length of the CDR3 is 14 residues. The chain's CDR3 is CSAMTFSGANVLFF. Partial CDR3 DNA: TGCAGTGCTATGACTTTCTCTGGGGCCAACGTG.

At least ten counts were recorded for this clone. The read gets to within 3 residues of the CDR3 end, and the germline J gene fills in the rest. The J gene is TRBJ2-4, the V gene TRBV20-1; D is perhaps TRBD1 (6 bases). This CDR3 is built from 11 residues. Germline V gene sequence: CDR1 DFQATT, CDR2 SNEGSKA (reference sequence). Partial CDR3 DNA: TGCAGTGCTACCACAGGGTACGGT. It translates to CSATTGYG. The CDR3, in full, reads CSATTGYGQYF.

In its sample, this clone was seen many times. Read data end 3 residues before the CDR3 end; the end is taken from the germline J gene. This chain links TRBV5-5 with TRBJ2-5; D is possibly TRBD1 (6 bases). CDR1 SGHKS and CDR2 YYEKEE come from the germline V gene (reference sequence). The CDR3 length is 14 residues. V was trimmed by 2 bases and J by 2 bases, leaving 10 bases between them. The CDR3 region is CASSFATGQETQYF. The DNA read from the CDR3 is TGTGCCAGCAGCTTCGCGACAGGACAAGAGACC.

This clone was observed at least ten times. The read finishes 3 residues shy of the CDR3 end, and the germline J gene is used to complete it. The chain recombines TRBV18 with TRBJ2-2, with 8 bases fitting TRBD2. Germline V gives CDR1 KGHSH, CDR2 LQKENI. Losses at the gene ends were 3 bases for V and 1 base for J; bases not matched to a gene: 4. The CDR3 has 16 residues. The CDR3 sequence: CASSPALAENTGELFF. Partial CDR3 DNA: TGTGCCAGCTCACCGGCACTAGCGGAGAACACCGGGGAG.

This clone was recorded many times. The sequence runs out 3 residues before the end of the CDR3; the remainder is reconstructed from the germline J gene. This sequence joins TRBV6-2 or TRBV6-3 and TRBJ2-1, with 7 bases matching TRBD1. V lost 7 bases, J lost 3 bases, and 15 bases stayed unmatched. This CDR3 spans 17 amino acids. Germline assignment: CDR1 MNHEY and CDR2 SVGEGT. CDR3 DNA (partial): TGTGCCAGCACCTACCCAAAGGGGGCTACTGTCTACAATGAG. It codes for CASTYPKGATVYNE. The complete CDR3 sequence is CASTYPKGATVYNEQFF.

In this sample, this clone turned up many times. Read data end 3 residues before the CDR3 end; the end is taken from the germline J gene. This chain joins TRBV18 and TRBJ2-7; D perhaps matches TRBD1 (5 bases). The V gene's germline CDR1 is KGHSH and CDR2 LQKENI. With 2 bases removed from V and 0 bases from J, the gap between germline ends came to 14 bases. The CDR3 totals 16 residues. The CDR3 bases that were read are TGTGCCAGCTCACCAGGGGCCGACGGTTCCTCCTACGAG. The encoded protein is CASSPGADGSSYE. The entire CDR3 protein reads CASSPGADGSSYEQYF.

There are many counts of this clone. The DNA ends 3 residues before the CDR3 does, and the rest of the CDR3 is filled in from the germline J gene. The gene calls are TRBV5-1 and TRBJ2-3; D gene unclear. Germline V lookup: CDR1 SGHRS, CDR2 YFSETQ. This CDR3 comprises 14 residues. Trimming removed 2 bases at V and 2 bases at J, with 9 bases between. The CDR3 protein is CASSLGTNTDTQYF. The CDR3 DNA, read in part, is TGCGCCAGCAGCTTAGGCACCAACACAGATACG.

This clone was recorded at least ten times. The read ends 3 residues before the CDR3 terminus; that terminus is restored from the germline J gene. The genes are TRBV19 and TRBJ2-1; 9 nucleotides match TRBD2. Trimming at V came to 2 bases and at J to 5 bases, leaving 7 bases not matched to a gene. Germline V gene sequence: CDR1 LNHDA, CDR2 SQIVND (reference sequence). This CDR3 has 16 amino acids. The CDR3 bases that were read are TGTGCCAGTAGTATATACGTAGCGGGGGCCGACAATGAG. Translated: CASSIYVAGADNE. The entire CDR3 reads CASSIYVAGADNEQFF. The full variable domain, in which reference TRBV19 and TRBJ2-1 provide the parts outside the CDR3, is DGGITQSPKYLFRKEGQNVTLSCEQNLNHDAMYWYRQDPGQGLRLIYYSQIVNDFQKGDIAEGYSVSREKKESFPLTVTSAQKNPTAFYLCASSIYVAGADNEQFFGPGTRLTVL.

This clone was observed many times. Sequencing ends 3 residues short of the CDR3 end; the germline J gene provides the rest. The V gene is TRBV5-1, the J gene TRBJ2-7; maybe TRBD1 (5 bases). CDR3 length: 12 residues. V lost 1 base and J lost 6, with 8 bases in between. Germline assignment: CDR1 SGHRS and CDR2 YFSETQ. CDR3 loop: CASSLNGAEQYF. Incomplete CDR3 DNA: TGCGCCAGCAGCTTGAATGGGGCCGAG.

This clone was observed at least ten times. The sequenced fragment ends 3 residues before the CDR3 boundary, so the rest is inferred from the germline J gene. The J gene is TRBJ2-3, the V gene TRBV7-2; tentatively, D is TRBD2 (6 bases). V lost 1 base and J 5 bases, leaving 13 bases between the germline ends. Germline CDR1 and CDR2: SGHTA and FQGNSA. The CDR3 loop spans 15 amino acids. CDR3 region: CASSLGASDGDTQYF. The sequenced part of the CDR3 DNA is TGTGCCAGCAGCTTAGGCGCTAGCGACGGAGATACG.